This passage covers 17 T cell receptor beta chains from one sample sequenced in a study of blood T cell repertoires in COVID-19. Only in-frame clones appear in the TCRdb table, and some are missing; sequencing was by immunoSEQ multiplex PCR. The sample carries 150,000 to 200,000 clones, about 84% recorded once. Sequenced: peripheral blood. Every receptor here comes from a woman in her thirties with acute or convalescent COVID-19.

The rearrangement links TRBV7-2 to TRBJ1-5, with 7 bases lining up with TRBD1. This CDR3 is built from 15 residues. V trimming: 5 bases; J trimming: 5 bases; junction bases outside the gene matches: 9. Germline V lookup: CDR1 SGHTA, CDR2 FQGNSA. The CDR3 is CASSPNRGAHQPQHF. CDR3 nucleotide sequence: TGTGCCAGCAGCCCGAACAGGGGCGCGCATCAGCCCCAGCATTTT.

For the CDR3, the DNA is TGTGCCAGTAGTATATGGGCAGGGATGGGTAATCAGCCCCAGCATTTT. As protein: CASSIWAGMGNQPQHF. The chain employs TRBV19 and TRBJ1-5, with a weak D call TRBD1 (5 bases). Deletions cut 2 bases from V and 4 bases from J, with 15 bases between. This CDR3 spans 16 amino acids. The germline V gene encodes CDR1 LNHDA and CDR2 SQIVND (reference sequence).

This clone has just one count. The V call is TRBV28, the J call TRBJ2-7, with TRBD2 matching 12 bases. Germline CDR1 is MDHEN and CDR2 is SYDVKM. V shed 5 bases, J shed 3 bases, and the junction held 5 bases outside the gene matches. The CDR3 spans 15 residues. The CDR3 reads CASSHSSGGDYEQYF. In DNA form, the CDR3 reads TGTGCCAGCAGTCATTCTAGCGGGGGGGACTACGAGCAGTACTTC.

The CDR3 spells CAWEKGHRNTIYF. CDR3 coding DNA: TGTGCCTGGGAAAAAGGACACCGAAACACCATATATTTT. This chain joins TRBV30 and TRBJ1-3, with D maybe TRBD1 (5 bases). Germline CDR1 is GTSNPN and CDR2 is SVGIG (reference sequence). This CDR3 is 13 amino acids long. The V end was cut by 5 bases, the J end by 5 bases, with 13 bases between.

The chain recombines TRBV6-5 with TRBJ1-3; no reliable D call. CDR1 MNHEY and CDR2 SVGAGI come from the germline V gene. The CDR3 totals 15 residues. Between the trimmed V and J ends, which lost 10 bases and 1 base, there was a span of 17 bases. The CDR3 loop reads CAISEGTRSGNTIYF. The CDR3 DNA sequence: TGTGCCATTTCGGAGGGAACACGTTCTGGAAACACCATATATTTT.

V usage is TRBV30 and J usage is TRBJ1-5; the D is unclear. Trimming removed 3 bases from V and 8 bases from J, with 14 bases in between. This CDR3 contains 13 residues. Germline V CDR1 and CDR2: GTSNPN, SVGIG (reference sequence). CDR3 in DNA: TGTGCCTGGAGCGGGAGTGCTTGGGAGCCCCAGCATTTT. This codes for CAWSGSAWEPQHF.

V and J are TRBV9 and TRBJ2-3; weak D call: TRBD1 (6 bases). Germline assignment: CDR1 SGDLS and CDR2 YYNGEE. V lost 0 bases and J 0 bases, leaving 11 bases between the germline ends. This CDR3 region has 16 residues. As DNA, the CDR3 is TGTGCCAGCAGCGTAGCTCAGGGGATCAGCACAGATACGCAGTATTTT. Protein: CASSVAQGISTDTQYF.

The genes are TRBV5-4 and TRBJ2-5; the D gene is possibly TRBD1 (5 bases). V was trimmed by 2 bases and J by 4 bases, leaving 15 bases between them. The germline CDR1 and CDR2 sequences are SGHNT and YYREEE (reference sequence). The CDR3 has 15 amino acids. The CDR3: CASSFIGVTGETQYF. The CDR3 bases are TGTGCCAGCAGCTTTATAGGGGTGACGGGAGAGACCCAGTACTTC.

The chain carries TRBV10-1 and TRBJ2-5, with 12 nucleotides matching TRBD2. There are 19 residues in the CDR3. Germline-derived CDR1 and CDR2 are WNHNN and SYGVQD (reference sequence). V shed 3 bases and J 3 bases; nucleotides not matched to a gene: 14. The CDR3 reads CASSDLRLAGEVGEETQYF. CDR3 DNA sequence: TGCGCCAGCAGTGATCTTCGACTAGCGGGAGAGGTTGGGGAAGAGACCCAGTACTTC.

This rearrangement joins TRBV12-3 or TRBV12-4 to TRBJ1-2; D is undetermined. V dropped 7 bases and J dropped 4 bases, with 13 bases sitting between them. This CDR3 comprises 13 residues. CDR3: CASTTTSFYGYTF. CDR3 bases: TGTGCCAGCACCACGACAAGTTTCTATGGCTACACCTTC.

This clone was observed a single time. The gene calls are TRBV6-5 and TRBJ2-5, with a possible D match to TRBD1 (5 bases). This CDR3 spans 14 amino acids. Germline CDR1 and CDR2: MNHEY and SVGAGI. V was trimmed by 2 bases and J by 5 bases, leaving 12 bases between them. The CDR3 is CASSYTRVGETQYF. The CDR3 bases are TGTGCCAGCAGTTACACCAGGGTTGGGGAGACCCAGTACTTC.

The chain employs TRBV10-3 and TRBJ1-6; 7 bases align to TRBD1. J was trimmed by 8 bases and V by 10 bases; bases with no gene match: 14. Germline V gene lookup returns CDR1 ENHRY and CDR2 SYGVKD. The length of the CDR3 is 15 residues. The chain's CDR3 is CATIIRGTGDSPLHF. DNA for the CDR3: TGTGCCACCATTATCCGGGGAACAGGGGATTCACCCCTCCACTTT.

The V and J genes are TRBV10-3 and TRBJ1-4; D not certain. Germline loops: CDR1 ENHRY, CDR2 SYGVKD. V was shortened by 3 bases and J by 8 bases, with 19 bases between the two germline ends. The CDR3 runs 16 residues. The CDR3 bases are TGTGCCATCAGTGACCCCGCGGCCCTAGGAGGGGAAAAACTGTTTTTT. This codes for CAISDPAALGGEKLFF.

The table lists this clone with a count of one. This chain joins TRBV5-6 and TRBJ2-7, with 8 nucleotides matching TRBD2. This CDR3 is 15 amino acids long. J was trimmed by 4 bases and V by 3 bases; bases with no gene match: 9. Germline assignment: CDR1 SGHDT and CDR2 YYEEEE. In DNA form, the CDR3 reads TGTGCCAGCAGCTCCCGAGGCGGGAGGAGATACGAGCAGTACTTC. Translating it yields CASSSRGGRRYEQYF.

This sequence joins TRBV7-2 and TRBJ2-5, with 7 positions matching TRBD2. The germline gives CDR1 SGHTA, CDR2 FQGNSA. CDR3 length equals 14 residues. V lost 3 bases and J lost 4; bases outside the gene matches: 5. The CDR3, as DNA: TGTGCCAGCAGCTTCCAGGGAGGGTCAGAGACCCAGTACTTC. Its protein is CASSFQGGSETQYF.

The chain joins TRBV14 to TRBJ1-3; D uncertain. V shed 0 bases and J shed 0 bases, with 15 bases lying between them. This CDR3 is built from 18 residues. Germline V gene lookup returns CDR1 SGHDN and CDR2 FVKESK. The CDR3 is CASSQDFAGIYSGNTIYF. DNA of the CDR3: TGTGCCAGCAGCCAAGATTTCGCCGGGATCTACTCTGGAAACACCATATATTTT.

This CDR3 is CATQQGSGNTIYF. The CDR3 DNA is TGTGCCACCCAACAGGGATCGGGAAACACCATATATTTT. The chain couples TRBV5-6 to TRBJ1-3, with D possibly matching TRBD1 (6 bases). The CDR3 length is 13 residues. V was pared by 9 bases and J by 4 bases, with 14 bases between. Germline V gene sequence: CDR1 SGHDT, CDR2 YYEEEE.